The source of this T cell receptor beta chain is a study of Ad26.COV2.S vaccination and SARS-CoV-2 variants. General study results and limits: Vaccine recipients showed a spike-specific TCR breadth that was higher than in placebo recipients. Comparability of non-spike TCR breadth was observed across vaccine and placebo recipients.

Data came from immunoSEQ multiplex PCR; TCRdb stores just in-frame clones and leaves some out. The table includes hundreds of thousands of clones, approximately 88% detected once. CDR3 length: 18 residues. Trimming removed 5 bases from V and 0 bases from J; junction bases left unmatched: 12. CDR1 and CDR2 from the germline V gene are SEHNR and FQNEAQ (reference sequence). Comment on this clone: Its antigen is not identified.

Documented treatment: about 20 received Ad26.COV2.S at low or high dose, single or two shots; several received placebo; per-sample allocation not given. Sampling took place 63 days after the first vaccine or placebo injection. The TCR originated in a person aged 18-65 years who received the Ad26.COV2.S COVID-19 vaccine or a placebo. Sequencing was performed on peripheral blood, taken in a trial of Ad26.COV2.S vaccine versus placebo. This sequence joins TRBV7-9 and TRBJ1-4; TRBD1 agrees at 7 bases. CDR3 in amino acids: CASSAATGIVATNEKLFF. The CDR3, as DNA: TGTGCCAGCAGCGCCGCGACAGGGATCGTAGCAACTAATGAAAAACTGTTTTTT.